The T cell receptor beta chain under discussion was sequenced for a study of Ad26.COV2.S vaccination and SARS-CoV-2 variants. Study-level background: Ad26.COV2.S was injected intramuscularly once or twice, 56 days apart.

The repertoire was sequenced with immunoSEQ multiplex PCR; TCRdb's copy has only in-frame clones and lacks some. Counted here are about 330,000 clones, 75% to 90% occurring once; the ten biggest clones make up around 5.5%. Documented treatment: 15 to 20 received Ad26.COV2.S at low or high dose, single or two shots; roughly 5 received placebo; per-sample allocation not given. On day 63 after the first injection, vaccine and placebo recipients gave samples. At a Boston site, the person donating was an adult of 18-55 years. Concerning this clone itself: The antigen is undetermined.

Trimming left V 4 bases short and J 11 bases short, with 21 bases between. Germline V gives CDR1 SGHDT, CDR2 YYEEEE. The length of the CDR3 is 14 residues. Study-level findings and limits: The placebo group had lower spike-specific TCR breadth than the vaccine recipients did.

The material was peripheral blood, obtained in a trial of Ad26.COV2.S vaccine versus placebo. This receptor was identified in a person aged 18-60 years who received the Ad26.COV2.S COVID-19 vaccine or a placebo. The rearrangement uses TRBV5-6 and TRBJ1-1, with unresolved D. CDR3 loop: CASSPGPLRYRAFF. CDR3 coding DNA: TGTGCCAGCAGCCCCGGCCCCCTGAGGTATCGTGCTTTCTTT.